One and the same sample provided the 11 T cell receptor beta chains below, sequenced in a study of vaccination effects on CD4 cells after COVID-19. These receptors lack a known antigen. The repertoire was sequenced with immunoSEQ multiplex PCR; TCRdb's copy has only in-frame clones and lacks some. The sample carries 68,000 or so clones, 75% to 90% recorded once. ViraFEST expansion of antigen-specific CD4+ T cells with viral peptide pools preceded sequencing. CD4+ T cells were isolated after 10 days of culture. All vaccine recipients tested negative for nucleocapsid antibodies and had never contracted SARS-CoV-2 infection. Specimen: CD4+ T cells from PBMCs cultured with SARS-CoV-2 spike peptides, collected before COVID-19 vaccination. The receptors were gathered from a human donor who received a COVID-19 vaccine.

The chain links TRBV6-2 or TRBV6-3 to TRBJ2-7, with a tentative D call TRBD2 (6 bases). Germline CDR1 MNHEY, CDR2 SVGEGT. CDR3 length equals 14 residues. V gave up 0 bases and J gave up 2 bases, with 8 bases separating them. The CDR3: CASSYSEGAYEQYV. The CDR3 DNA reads TGTGCCAGCAGTTACTCGGAGGGAGCCTACGAGCAGTACGTC.

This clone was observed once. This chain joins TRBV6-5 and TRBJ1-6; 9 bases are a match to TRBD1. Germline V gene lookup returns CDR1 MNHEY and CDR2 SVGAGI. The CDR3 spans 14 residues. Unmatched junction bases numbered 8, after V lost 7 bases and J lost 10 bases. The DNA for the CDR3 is TGTGCCAGCACGTTTGACAGGGGGGGGTCACCCCTCCACTTT. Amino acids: CASTFDRGGSPLHF.

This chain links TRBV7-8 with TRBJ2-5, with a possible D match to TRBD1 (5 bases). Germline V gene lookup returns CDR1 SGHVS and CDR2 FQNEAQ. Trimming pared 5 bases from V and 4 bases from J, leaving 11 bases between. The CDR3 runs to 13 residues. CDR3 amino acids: CASSREGAETQYF. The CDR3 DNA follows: TGTGCCAGCAGCCGAGAAGGGGCAGAGACCCAGTACTTC.

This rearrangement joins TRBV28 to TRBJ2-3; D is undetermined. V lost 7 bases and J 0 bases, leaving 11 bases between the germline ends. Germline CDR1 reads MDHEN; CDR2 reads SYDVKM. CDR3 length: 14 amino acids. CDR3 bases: TGTGCCAGCACCCCTTCGCGGAGCACAGATACGCAGTATTTT. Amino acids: CASTPSRSTDTQYF.

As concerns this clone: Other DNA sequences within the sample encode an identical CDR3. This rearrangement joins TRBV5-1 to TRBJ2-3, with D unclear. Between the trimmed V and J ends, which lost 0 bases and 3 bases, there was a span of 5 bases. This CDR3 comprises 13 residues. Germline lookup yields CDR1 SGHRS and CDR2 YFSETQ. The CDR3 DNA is TGCGCCAGCAGCTTGGGTTCTACAGATACGCAGTATTTT. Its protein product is CASSLGSTDTQYF.

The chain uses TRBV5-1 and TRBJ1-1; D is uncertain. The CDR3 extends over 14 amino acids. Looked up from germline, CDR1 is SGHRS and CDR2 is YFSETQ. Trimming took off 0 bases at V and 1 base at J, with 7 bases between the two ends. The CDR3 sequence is CASSLDSRNTEAFF. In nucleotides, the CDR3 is TGCGCCAGCAGCTTGGACAGTCGGAACACTGAAGCTTTCTTT.

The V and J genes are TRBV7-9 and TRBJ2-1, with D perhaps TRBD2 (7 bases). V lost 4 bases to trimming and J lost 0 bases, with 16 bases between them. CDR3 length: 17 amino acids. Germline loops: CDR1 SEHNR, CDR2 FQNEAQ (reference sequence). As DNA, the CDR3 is TGTGCCAGCAGCTCTGGCGGGGGCCAAAGCTCCTACAATGAGCAGTTCTTC. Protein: CASSSGGGQSSYNEQFF.

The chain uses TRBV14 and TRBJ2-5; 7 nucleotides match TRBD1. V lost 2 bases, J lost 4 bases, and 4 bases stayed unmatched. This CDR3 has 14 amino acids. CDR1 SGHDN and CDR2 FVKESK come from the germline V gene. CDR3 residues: CASSQYTGVETQYF. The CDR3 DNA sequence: TGTGCCAGCAGCCAATATACAGGGGTAGAGACCCAGTACTTC.

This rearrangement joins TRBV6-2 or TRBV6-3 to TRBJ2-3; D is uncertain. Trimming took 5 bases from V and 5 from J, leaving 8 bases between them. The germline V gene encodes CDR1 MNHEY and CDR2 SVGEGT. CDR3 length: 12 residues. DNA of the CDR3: TGTGCCAGCAGTCCACAGCAAGATACGCAGTATTTT. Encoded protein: CASSPQQDTQYF.

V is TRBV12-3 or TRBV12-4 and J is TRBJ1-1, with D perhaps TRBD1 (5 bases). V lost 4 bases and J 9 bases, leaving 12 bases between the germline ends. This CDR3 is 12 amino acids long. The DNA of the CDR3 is TGTGCCAGCAGTTATCGACAGTGGAAAGCTTTCTTT. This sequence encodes CASSYRQWKAFF.

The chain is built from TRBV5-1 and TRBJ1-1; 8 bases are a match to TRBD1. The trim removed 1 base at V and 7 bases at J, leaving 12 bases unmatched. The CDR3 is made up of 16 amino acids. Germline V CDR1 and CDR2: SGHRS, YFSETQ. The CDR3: CASSLFAGGEAVEAFF. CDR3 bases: TGCGCCAGCAGCTTGTTCGCAGGGGGCGAGGCTGTTGAAGCTTTCTTT. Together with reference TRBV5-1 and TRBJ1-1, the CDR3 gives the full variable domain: KAGVTQTPRYLIKTRGQQVTLSCSPISGHRSVSWYQQTPGQGLQFLFEYFSETQRNKGNFPGRFSGRQFSNSRSEMNVSTLELGDSALYLCASSLFAGGEAVEAFFGQGTRLTVV.